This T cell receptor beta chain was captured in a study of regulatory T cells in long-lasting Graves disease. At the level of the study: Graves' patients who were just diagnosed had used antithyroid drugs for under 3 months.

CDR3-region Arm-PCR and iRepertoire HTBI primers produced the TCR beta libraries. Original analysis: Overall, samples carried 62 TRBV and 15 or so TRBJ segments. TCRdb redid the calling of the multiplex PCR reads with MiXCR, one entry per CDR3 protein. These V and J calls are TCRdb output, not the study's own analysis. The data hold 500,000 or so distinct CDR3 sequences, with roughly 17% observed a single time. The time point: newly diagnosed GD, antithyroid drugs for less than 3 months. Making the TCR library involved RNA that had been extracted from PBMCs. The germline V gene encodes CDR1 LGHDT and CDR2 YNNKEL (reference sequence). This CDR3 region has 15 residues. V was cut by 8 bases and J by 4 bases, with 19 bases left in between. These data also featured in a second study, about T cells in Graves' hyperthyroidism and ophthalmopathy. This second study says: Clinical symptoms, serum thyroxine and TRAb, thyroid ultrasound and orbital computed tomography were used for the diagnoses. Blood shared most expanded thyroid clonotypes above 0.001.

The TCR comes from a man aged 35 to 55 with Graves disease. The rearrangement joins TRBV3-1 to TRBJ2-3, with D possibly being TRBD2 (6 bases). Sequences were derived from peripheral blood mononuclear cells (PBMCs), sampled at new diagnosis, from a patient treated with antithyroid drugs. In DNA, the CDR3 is TGTGCCAGCGGTACGCGGGACCCGATTGCAGATACGCAGTATTTT. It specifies CASGTRDPIADTQYF.